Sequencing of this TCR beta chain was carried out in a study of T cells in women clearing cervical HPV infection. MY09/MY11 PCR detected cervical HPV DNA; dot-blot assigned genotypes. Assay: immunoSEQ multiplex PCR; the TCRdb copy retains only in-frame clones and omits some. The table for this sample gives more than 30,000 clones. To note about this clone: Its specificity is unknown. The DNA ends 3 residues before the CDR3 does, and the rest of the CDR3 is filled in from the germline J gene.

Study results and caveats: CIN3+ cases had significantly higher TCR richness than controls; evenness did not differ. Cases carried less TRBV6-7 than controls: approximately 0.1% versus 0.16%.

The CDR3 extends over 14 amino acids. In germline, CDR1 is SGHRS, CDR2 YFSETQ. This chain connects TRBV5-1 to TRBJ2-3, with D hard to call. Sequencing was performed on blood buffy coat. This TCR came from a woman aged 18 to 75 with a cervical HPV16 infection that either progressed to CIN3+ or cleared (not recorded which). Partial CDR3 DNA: TGCGCCAGCAGGATTGGGCCAACCGAAGAGACG. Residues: CASRIGPTEET. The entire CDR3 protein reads CASRIGPTEETQYF.